This TCR beta chain stems from a study of T cell repertoires in cytomegalovirus infection. Study information: Alongside well-studied HLA-B-restricted CMV epitopes, recently identified HLA-C-restricted CMV epitopes were also used. CMV infection plus the matching HLA type was flagged by public TCR beta signatures. Study observations and caveats: Accumulated public TCR beta family frequency recognized individuals carrying CMV together with the relevant HLA. In two of eight donors, the top clonotype was HLA-C-restricted CMV-specific.

Each CDR3 protein gets one entry after TCRdb re-called the reads with MiXCR. The sample lists about 890,000 distinct CDR3 sequences; approximately 32% were seen once. This clonotype occurred many times. What it binds is not known. Germline V CDR1 and CDR2: SEHNR, FQNEAQ (reference sequence). This CDR3 region has 15 residues. Between the trimmed V and J ends, which lost 5 bases and 2 bases, there was a span of 15 bases. The chain links TRBV7-9 to TRBJ1-1; D uncertain. The source of this sequence is a human donor in good health (CMV status not recorded). Some clones in this sample may be carry-over from other donors' samples. The material sequenced was cultured CD8+ T cells from PBMCs, taken from culture after CMV antigen stimulation. The CDR3 protein is CASSPGSPRNTEAFF. The CDR3 nucleotides read TGTGCCAGCAGCCCTGGGTCCCCCCGTAACACTGAAGCTTTCTTT.